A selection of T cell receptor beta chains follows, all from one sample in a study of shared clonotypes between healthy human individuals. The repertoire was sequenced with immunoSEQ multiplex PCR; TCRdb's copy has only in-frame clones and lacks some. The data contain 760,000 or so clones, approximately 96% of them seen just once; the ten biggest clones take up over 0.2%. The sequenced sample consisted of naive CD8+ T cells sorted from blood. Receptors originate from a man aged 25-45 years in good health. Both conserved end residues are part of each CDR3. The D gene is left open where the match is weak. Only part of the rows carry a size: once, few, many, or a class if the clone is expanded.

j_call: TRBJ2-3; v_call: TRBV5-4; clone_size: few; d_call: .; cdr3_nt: TGTGCCAGCAGCCTCTCGGATACGCAGTATTTT; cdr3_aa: CASSLSDTQYF
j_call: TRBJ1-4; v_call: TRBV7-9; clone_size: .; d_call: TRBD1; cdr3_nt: TGTGCCAGCAGCCCAAGCCCCGACAGGGGCAGGGAAAAACTGTTTTTT; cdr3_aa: CASSPSPDRGREKLFF
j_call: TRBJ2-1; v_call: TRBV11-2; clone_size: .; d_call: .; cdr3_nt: TGTGCCAGCAGCTTAGCGACCCTTCGTGAGCAGTTCTTC; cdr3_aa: CASSLATLREQFF
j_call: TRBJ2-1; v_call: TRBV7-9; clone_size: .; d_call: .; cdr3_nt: TGTGCCAGCAGCTTAGACGTACTGGGGGAGAATTTCAATGAGCAGTTCTTC; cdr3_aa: CASSLDVLGENFNEQFF
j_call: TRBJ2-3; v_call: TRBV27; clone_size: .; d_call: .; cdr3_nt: TGTGCCAGCAGTTTCGGACTGGGGACAGATACGCAGTATTTT; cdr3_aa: CASSFGLGTDTQYF
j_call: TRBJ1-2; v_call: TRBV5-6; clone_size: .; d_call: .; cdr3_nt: TGTGCCAGCAGCTTAAGTTATTCAGGGGAGGGCTACACCTTC; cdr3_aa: CASSLSYSGEGYTF
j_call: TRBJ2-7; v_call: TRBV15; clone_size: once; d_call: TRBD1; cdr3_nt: TGTGCCACCAGCGGGAGGACAGGGACCACCTACGAGCAGTACTTC; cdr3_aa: CATSGRTGTTYEQYF
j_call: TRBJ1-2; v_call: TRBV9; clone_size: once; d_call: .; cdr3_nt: TGTGCCAGCAGCTTCGACTCGCCTCCGGAAGGTTACACCTTC; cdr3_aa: CASSFDSPPEGYTF
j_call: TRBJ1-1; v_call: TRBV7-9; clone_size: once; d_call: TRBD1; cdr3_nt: TGTGCCAGCAGCGACAGGGGATCTGAAGCTTTCTTT; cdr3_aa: CASSDRGSEAFF
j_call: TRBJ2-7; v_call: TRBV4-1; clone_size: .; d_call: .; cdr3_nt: TGCGCCAGCAGCCAAGCGGCTCGGCTAGCGTACTCCTACGAGCAGTACTTC; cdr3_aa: CASSQAARLAYSYEQYF
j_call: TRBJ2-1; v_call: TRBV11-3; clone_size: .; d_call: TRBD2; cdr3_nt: TGTGCCAGCAGCTTACTAGCGGGAGGGGTAAGCGATGAGCAGTTCTTC; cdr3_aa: CASSLLAGGVSDEQFF
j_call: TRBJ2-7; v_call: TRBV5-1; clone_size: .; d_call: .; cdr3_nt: TGCGCCAGCAGCTTGGAGACTTCCACTCCACACGAGCAGTACTTC; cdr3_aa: CASSLETSTPHEQYF
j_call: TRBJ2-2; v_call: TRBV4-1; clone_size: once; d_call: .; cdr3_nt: TGCGCCAGCGGGCGGCCGGAGTCGGGGGAGCTGTTTTTT; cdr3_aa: CASGRPESGELFF
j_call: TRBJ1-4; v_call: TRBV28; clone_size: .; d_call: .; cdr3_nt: TGTGCCGCCGGCGGAGCTAATGAAAAACTGTTTTTT; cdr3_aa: CAAGGANEKLFF
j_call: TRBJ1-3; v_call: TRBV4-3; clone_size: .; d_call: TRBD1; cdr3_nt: TGCGCCAGCAGCCAGGCTAGACAGGGCACTGGAAACACCATATATTTT; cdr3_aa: CASSQARQGTGNTIYF
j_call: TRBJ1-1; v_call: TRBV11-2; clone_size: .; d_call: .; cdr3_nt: TGTGCCAGCAGCTTATTTAGCCCAGAGGCTTTCTTT; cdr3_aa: CASSLFSPEAFF
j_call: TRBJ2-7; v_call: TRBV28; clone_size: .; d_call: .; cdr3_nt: TGTGCCAGCAGTTTCGGCGAGCAGTACTTC; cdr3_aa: CASSFGEQYF
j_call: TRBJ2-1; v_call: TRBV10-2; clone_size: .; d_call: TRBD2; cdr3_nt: TGCGCCAGCAGTGAGTTCCTCTCGGGGACTAGCGGACCCTACAATGAGCAGTTCTTC; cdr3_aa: CASSEFLSGTSGPYNEQFF
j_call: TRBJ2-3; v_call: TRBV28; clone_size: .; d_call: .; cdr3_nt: TGTGCCAGCAGTTTTCTTTCCGTCGATACGCAGTATTTT; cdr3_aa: CASSFLSVDTQYF
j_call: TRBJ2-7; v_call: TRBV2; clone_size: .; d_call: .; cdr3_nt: TGTGCCAGCAGTGAAGGAGACGCTAGCTCCTACGAGCAGTACTTC; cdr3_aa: CASSEGDASSYEQYF
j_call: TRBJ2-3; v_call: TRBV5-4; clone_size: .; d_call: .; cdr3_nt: TGTGCCAGCACCCTATCCGGGACCTACACAGATACGCAGTATTTT; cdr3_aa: CASTLSGTYTDTQYF
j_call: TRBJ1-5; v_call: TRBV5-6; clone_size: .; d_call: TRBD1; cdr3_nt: TGTGCCAGCAGCCTCGGGACAGGCGCGAATAGCAATCAGCCCCAGCATTTT; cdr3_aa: CASSLGTGANSNQPQHF
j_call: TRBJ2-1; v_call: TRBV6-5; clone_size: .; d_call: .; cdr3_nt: TGTGCCAGCGGATCTAGCGATCGAGAGCAGTTCTTC; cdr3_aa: CASGSSDREQFF
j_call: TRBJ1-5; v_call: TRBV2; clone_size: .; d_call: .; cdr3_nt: TGTGCCAGCACCCCACGCGGTGTTAGCAATCAGCCCCAGCATTTT; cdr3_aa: CASTPRGVSNQPQHF
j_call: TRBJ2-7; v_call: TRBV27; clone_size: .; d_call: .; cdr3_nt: TGTGCCAGCAGTAACGGCCCGGGTTACGAGCAGTACTTC; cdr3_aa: CASSNGPGYEQYF
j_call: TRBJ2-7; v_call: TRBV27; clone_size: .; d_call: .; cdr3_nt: TGTGCCAGCAGTTATCCCCCCTGGACAGGGAGGGGGAACGAGCAGTACTTC; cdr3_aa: CASSYPPWTGRGNEQYF
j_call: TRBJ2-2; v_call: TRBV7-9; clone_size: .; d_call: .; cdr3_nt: TGTGCCAGCAGCTTAGCGGTTACCGGGGAGCTGTTTTTT; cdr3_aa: CASSLAVTGELFF
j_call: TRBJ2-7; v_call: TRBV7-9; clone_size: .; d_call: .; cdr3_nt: TGTGCCAGCAGCTTAAAAGCCTACGAGCAGTACTTC; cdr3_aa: CASSLKAYEQYF
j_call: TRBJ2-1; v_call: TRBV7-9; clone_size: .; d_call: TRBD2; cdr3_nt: TGTGCCAGCAGCCACGGACTAGCGGAGCAGTTCTTC; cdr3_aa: CASSHGLAEQFF
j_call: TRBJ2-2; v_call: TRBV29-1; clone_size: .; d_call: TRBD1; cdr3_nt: TGCAGCGTTGATCCGGGACAGGGAGGAACCGGGGAGCTGTTTTTT; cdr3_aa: CSVDPGQGGTGELFF
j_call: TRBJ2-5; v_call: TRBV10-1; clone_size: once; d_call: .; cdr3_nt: TGCGCCAGCAGTGAGACGGGACTCGAAGAGACCCAGTACTTC; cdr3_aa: CASSETGLEETQYF
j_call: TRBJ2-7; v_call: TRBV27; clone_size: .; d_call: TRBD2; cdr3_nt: TGTGCCAGCACTCCCTCGGGGGGATACGAGCAGTACTTC; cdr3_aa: CASTPSGGYEQYF
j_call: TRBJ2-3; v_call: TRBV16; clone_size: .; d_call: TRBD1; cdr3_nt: TGTGCCAGCAGCCCCGGACCGGGACAGGGAATAGATACGCAGTATTTT; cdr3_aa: CASSPGPGQGIDTQYF
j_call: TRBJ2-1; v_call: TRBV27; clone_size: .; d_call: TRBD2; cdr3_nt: TGTGCCAGCAGTCCCCGACTAGCGTACAATGAGCAGTTCTTC; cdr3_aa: CASSPRLAYNEQFF
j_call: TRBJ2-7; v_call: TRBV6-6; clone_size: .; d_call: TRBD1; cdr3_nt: TGTGCCAGCAGTGGCTGGGACAGGGGTTCCTACGAGCAGTACTTC; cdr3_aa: CASSGWDRGSYEQYF
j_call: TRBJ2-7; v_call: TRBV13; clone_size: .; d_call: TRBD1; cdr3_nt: TGTGCCAGCAGCTTGGGGGGACAGGGACTCTACGAGCAGTACTTC; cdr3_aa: CASSLGGQGLYEQYF
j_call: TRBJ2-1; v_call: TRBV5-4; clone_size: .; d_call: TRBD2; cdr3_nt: TGTGCCAGCAGTTTGGGGACTAGCGGGGGGCTCTTCTACAATGAGCAGTTCTTC; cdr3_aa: CASSLGTSGGLFYNEQFF
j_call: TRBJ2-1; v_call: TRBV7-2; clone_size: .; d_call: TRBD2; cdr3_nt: TGTGCCAGCAGCTTACCTCGCGTAGCGGGAGGGAACAATGAGCAGTTCTTC; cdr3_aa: CASSLPRVAGGNNEQFF
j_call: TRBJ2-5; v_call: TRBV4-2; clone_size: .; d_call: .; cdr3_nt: TGTGCCAGCAGCCAAGATGTCCTAGTACAAGAGACCCAGTACTTC; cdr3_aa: CASSQDVLVQETQYF
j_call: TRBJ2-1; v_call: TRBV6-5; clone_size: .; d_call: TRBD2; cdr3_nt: TGTGCCAGCAGCCCTACTATGCGGGGGAATGAGCAGTTCTTC; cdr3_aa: CASSPTMRGNEQFF
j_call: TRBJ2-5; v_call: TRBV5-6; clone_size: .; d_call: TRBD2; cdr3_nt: TGTGCCAGCAGCTGGGGGGGTGACCGCCAGTACTTC; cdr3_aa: CASSWGGDRQYF
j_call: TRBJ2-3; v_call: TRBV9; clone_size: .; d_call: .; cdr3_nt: TGTGCCAGCAGCGGATCACGTACAGATACGCAGTATTTT; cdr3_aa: CASSGSRTDTQYF
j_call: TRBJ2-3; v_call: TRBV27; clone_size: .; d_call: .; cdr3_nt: TGTGCCAGCAGTTTATGGGGGGGTAGCGGGACAGTTTCCCCCGGAGATACGCAGTATTTT; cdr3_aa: CASSLWGGSGTVSPGDTQYF
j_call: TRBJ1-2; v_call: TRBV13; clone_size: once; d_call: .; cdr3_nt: TGTGCCAGCAGCTTAGGGGCAGACTATGGCTACACCTTC; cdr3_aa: CASSLGADYGYTF
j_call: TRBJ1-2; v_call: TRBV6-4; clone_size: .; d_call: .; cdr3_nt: TGTGCCAGCAGTGACTCGGGAGGTGGCTACACCTTC; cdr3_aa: CASSDSGGGYTF
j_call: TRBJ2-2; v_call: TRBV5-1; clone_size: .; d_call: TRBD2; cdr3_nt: TGCGCCAGCAGCTTGGGACTAGCGATCAAAACCGGGGAGCTGTTTTTT; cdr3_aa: CASSLGLAIKTGELFF
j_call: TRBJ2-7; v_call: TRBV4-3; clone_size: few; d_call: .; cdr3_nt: TGCGCCAGCAGCCAGGAGGGGAGCTCCTACGTGCAGTACTTC; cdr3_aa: CASSQEGSSYVQYF
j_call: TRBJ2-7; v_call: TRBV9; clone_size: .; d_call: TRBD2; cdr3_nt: TGTGCCAGCAGCGTAGGGACTAGCGGGGGTTACGAGCAGTACTTC; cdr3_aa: CASSVGTSGGYEQYF
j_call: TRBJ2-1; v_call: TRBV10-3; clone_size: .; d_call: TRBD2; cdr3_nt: TGTGCCATCAGTGAGTCGAGCACTAGCGGGGCTCACAATGAGCAGTTCTTC; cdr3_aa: CAISESSTSGAHNEQFF
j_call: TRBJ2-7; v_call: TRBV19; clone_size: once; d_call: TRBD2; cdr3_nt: TGTGCCAGTAGTCTGACTAGCGGACCCTCCTACGAGCAGTACTTC; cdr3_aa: CASSLTSGPSYEQYF
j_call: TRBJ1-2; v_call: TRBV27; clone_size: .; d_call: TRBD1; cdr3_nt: TGTGCCAGCAGTGGCAGGGGGCTTAATTATGGCTACACCTTC; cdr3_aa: CASSGRGLNYGYTF
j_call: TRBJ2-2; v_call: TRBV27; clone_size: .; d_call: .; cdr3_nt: TGTGCCAGCAGATCGCAGAGACAAGGTATTGGGGAGCTGTTTTTT; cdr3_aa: CASRSQRQGIGELFF
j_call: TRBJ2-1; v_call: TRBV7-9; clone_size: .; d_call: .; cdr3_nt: TGTGCCAGCAGCCCAGGGGAGGAGCAGTTCTTC; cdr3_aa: CASSPGEEQFF
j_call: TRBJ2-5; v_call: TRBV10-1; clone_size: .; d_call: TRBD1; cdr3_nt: TGCGCCAGCAGTGAGTCCAGGGGGAAAGAGACCCAGTACTTC; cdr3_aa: CASSESRGKETQYF
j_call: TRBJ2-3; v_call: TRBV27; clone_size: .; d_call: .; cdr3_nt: TGTGCCAGCAGGAGGTTTGGGAGCACAGATACGCAGTATTTT; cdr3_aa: CASRRFGSTDTQYF
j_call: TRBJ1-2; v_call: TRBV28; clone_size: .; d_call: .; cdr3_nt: TGTGCCAGCAGTCCTATGGGAGGCAACTATGGCTACACCTTC; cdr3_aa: CASSPMGGNYGYTF
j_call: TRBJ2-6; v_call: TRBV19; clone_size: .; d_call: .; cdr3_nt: TGTGCCACCTGGGGGCCTGGGGCCAACGTCCTGACTTTC; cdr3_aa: CATWGPGANVLTF